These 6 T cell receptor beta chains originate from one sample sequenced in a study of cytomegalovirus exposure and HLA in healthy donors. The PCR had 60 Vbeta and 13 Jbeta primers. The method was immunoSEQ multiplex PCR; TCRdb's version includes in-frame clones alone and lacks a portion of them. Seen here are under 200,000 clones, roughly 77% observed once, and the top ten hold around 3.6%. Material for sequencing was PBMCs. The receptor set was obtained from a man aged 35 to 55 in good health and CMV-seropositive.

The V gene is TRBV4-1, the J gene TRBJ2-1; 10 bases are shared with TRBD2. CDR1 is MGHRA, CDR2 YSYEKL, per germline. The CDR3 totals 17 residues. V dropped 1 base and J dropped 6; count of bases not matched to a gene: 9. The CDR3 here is CASSQVVGSGRANEQFF. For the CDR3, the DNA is TGCGCCAGCAGCCAAGTGGTGGGGAGCGGGAGGGCCAATGAGCAGTTCTTC.

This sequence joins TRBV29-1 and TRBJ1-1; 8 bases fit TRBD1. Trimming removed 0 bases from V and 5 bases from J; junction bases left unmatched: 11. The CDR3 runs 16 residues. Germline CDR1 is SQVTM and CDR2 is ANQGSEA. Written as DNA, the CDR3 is TGCAGCGTTGAAGATAGGGCAGGGGGCCGTCGGACTGAAGCTTTCTTT. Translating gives CSVEDRAGGRRTEAFF.

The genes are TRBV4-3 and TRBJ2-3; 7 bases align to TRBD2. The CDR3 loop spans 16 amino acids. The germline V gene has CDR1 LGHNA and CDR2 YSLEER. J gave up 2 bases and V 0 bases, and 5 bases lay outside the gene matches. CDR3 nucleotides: TGCGCCAGCAGCCAAGATTGGGACTATGCCACAGATACGCAGTATTTT. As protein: CASSQDWDYATDTQYF.

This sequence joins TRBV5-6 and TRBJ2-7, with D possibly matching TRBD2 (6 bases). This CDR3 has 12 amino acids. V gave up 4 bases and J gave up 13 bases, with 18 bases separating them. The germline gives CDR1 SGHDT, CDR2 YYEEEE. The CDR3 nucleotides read TGTGCCAGCAGCCTATATCGGGACTCCCTCTACTTC. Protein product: CASSLYRDSLYF.

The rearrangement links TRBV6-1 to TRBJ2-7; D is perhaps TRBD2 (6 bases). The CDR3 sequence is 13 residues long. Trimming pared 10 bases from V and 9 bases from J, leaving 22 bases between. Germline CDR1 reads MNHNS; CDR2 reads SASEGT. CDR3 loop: CAIQVLEGFGQYF. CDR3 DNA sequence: TGTGCCATCCAGGTTTTGGAGGGGTTTGGGCAGTACTTC.

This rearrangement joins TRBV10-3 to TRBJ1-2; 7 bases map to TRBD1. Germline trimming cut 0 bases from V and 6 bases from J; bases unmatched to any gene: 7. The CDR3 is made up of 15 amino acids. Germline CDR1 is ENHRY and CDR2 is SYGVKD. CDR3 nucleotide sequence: TGTGCCATCAGTGAGTCCGGGGGACAGAACCATGGCTACACCTTC. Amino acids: CAISESGGQNHGYTF.